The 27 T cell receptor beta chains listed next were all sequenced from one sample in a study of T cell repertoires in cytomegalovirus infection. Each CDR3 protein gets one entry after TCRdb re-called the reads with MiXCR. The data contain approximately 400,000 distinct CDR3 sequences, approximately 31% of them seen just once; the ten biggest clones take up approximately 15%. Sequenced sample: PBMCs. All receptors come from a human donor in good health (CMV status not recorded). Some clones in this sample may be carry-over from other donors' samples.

The CDR3 here is CASSVIQNTDTQYF. The DNA of the CDR3 is TGTGCCAGCAGCGTAATACAGAACACAGATACGCAGTATTTT. This rearrangement joins TRBV9 to TRBJ2-3; D gene ambiguous. CDR3 size: 14 residues. V was cut by 1 base and J by 2 bases, with 8 bases left in between. CDR1 is SGDLS, CDR2 YYNGEE, per germline.

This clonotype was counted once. The CDR3 region is CAWSKQENTEAFF. The CDR3 DNA reads as TGTGCCTGGAGCAAACAGGAGAACACTGAAGCTTTCTTT. This chain links TRBV30 with TRBJ1-1; D may be TRBD1 (5 bases). The germline V gene encodes CDR1 GTSNPN and CDR2 SVGIG (reference sequence). CDR3 length equals 13 residues. Trimming took 3 bases from V and 1 from J, leaving 9 bases between them. Using reference TRBV30 and TRBJ1-1 for the parts outside the CDR3, the full variable domain is SQTIHQWPATLVQPVGSPLSLECTVEGTSNPNLYWYRQAAGRGLQLLFYSVGIGQISSEVPQNLSASRPQDRQFILSSKKLLLSDSGFYLCAWSKQENTEAFFGQGTRLTVV.

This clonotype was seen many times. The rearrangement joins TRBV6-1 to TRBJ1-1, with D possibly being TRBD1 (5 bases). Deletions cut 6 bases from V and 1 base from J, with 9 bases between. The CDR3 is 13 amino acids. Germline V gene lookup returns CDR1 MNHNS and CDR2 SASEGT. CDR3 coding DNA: TGTGCCAGCAGCCGGACACGGAACACTGAAGCTTTCTTT. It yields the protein CASSRTRNTEAFF.

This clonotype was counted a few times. This CDR3 is CASSLEGRSNEQFF. In DNA, the CDR3 is TGTGCCAGCAGCTTGGAGGGACGGTCCAATGAGCAGTTCTTC. The rearrangement links TRBV7-4 to TRBJ2-1; possible D gene TRBD2, 6 bases. V lost 3 bases and J 6 bases, leaving 12 bases between the germline ends. CDR1 and CDR2 (germline): SGHVT, SQSDAQ. CDR3 length: 14 residues.

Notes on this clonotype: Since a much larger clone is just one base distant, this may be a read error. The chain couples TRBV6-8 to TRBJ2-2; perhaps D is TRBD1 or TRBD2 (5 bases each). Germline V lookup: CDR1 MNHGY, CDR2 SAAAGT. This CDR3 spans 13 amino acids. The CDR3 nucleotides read TGTGCCAGCAGTTACTCGGACACCGGGGTGCTGTTTTTT. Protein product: CASSYSDTGVLFF.

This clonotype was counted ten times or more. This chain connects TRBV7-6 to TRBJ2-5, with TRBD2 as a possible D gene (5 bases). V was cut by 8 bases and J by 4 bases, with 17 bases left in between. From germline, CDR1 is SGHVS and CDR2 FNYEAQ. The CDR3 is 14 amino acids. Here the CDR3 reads CASGEWVPGETQYF. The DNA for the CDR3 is TGTGCCAGCGGGGAGTGGGTGCCGGGAGAGACCCAGTACTTC.

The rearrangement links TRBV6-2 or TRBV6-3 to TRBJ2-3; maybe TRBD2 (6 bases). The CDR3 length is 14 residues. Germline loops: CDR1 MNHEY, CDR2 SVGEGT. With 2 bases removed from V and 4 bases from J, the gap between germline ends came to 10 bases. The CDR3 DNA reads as TGTGCCAGCAGTTACGGGGGGTCCGCAGATACGCAGTATTTT. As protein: CASSYGGSADTQYF.

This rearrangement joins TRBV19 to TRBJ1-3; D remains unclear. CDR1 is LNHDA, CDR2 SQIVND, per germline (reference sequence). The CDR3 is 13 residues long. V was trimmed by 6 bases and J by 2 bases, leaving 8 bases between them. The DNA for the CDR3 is TGTGCCAGTAGGCTGAACGCTGGAAACACCATATATTTT. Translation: CASRLNAGNTIYF.

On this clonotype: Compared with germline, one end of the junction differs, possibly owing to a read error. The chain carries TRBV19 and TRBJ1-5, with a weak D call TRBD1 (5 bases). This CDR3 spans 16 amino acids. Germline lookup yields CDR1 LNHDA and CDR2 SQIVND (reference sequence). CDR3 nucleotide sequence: TGTGCCAGTAGTTCGGCACACTCGGGACCCAATCAGCCCAAGCATTTT. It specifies CASSSAHSGPNQPKHF.

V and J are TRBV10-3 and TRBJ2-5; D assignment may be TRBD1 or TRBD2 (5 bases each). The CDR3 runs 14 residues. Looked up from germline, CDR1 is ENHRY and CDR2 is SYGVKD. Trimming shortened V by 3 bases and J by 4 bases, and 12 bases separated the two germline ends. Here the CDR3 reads CAISDRDVPETQYF. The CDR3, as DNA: TGTGCCATCAGTGACCGGGACGTGCCAGAGACCCAGTACTTC.

The chain's CDR3 is CASSQDLAGTSTDTQYF. The CDR3 coding sequence is TGTGCCAGCAGCCAAGATCTCGCGGGGACTAGCACAGATACGCAGTATTTT. The genes are TRBV14 and TRBJ2-3, with D maybe TRBD2 (6 bases). Germline lookup yields CDR1 SGHDN and CDR2 FVKESK. This CDR3 comprises 17 residues. The germline V and J ends were trimmed by 0 bases and 0 bases, with 13 bases remaining between them.

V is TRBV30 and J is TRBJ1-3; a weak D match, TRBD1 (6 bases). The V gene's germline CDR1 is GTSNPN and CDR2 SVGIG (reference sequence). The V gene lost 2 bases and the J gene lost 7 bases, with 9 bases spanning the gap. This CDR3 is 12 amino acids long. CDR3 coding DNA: TGTGCCTGGAGTAGGCAGGGGAACACCATATATTTT. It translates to CAWSRQGNTIYF.

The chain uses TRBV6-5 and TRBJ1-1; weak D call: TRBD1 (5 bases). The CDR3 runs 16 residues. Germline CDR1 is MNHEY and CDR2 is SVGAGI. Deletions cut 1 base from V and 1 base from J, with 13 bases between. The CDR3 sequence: CASSYFAGWRNTEAFF. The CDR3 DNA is TGTGCCAGCAGTTACTTCGCAGGGTGGAGGAACACTGAAGCTTTCTTT.

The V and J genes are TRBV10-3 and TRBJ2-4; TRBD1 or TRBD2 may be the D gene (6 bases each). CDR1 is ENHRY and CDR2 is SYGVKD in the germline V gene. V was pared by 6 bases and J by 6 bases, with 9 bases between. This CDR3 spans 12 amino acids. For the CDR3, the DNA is TGTGCCATCAGCGAGGGGGGAAACATTCAGTACTTC. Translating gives CAISEGGNIQYF.

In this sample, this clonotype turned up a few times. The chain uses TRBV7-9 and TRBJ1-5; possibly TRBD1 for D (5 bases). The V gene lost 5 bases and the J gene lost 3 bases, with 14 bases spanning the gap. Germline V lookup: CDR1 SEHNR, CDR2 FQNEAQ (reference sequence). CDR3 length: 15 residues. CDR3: CASSPTAGPNQPQHF. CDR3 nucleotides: TGTGCCAGCAGCCCCACGGCAGGGCCCAATCAGCCCCAGCATTTT.

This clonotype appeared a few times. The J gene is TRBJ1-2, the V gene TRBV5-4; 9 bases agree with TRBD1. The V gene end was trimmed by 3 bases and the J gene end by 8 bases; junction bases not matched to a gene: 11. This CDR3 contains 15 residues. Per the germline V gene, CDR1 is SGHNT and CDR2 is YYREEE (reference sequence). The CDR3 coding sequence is TGTGCCAGCAGCTCGGACAGGGGTCCCCTCGGGGGCTACACCTTC. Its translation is CASSSDRGPLGGYTF.

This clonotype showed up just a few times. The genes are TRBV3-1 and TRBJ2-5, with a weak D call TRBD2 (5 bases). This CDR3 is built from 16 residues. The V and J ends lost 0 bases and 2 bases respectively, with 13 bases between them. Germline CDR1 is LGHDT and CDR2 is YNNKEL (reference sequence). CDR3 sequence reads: CASSQDIEGSQETQYF. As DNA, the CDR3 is TGTGCCAGCAGCCAAGATATTGAGGGATCACAAGAGACCCAGTACTTC.

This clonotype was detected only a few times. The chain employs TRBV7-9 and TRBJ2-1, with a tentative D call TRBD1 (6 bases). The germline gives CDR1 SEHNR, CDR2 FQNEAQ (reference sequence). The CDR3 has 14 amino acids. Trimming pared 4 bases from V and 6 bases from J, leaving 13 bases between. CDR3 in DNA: TGTGCCAGCAGCTCCAGGGGAGTTCGCAATGAGCAGTTCTTC. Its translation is CASSSRGVRNEQFF.

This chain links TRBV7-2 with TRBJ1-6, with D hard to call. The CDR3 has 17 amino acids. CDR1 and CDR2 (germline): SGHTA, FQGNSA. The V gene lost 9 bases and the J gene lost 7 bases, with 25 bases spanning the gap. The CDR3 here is CARRLGWGVRYNSPLHF. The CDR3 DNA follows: TGTGCCAGGCGCTTGGGGTGGGGTGTGAGGTACAATTCACCCCTCCACTTT. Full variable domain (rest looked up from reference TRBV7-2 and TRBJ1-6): GAGVSQSPSNKVTEKGKDVELRCDPISGHTALYWYRQSLGQGLEFLIYFQGNSAPDKSGLPSDRFSAERTGGSVSTLTIQRTQQEDSAVYLCARRLGWGVRYNSPLHFGNGTRLTVT.

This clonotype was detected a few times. The CDR3 spells CASSPTFGSPTNYGYTF. DNA for the CDR3: TGTGCCAGCAGCCCCACGTTCGGCAGCCCGACCAACTATGGCTACACCTTC. The chain uses TRBV7-8 and TRBJ1-2; D unresolved. Trimming stripped 5 bases from V and 2 bases from J, with 21 bases between. The CDR3 totals 17 residues. The germline V gene encodes CDR1 SGHVS and CDR2 FQNEAQ.

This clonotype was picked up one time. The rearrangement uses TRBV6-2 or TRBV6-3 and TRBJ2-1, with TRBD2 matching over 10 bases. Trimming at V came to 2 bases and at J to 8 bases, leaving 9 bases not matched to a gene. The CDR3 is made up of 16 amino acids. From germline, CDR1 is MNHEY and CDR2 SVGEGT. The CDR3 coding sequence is TGTGCCAGCAGTTACCCGTCTAGCGGGGGAGCCCATGAGCAGTTCTTC. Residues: CASSYPSSGGAHEQFF.

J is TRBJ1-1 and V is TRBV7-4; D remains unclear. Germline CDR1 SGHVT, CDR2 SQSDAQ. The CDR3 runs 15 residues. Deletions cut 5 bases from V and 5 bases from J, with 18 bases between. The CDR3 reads CASSPGGGGRTEAFF. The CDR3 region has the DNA TGTGCCAGCAGCCCCGGTGGAGGTGGGAGGACTGAAGCTTTCTTT. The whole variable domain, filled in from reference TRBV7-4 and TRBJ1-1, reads GAGVSQSPRYKVAKRGRDVALRCDSISGHVTLYWYRQTLGQGSEVLTYSQSDAQRDKSGRPSGRFSAERPERSVSTLKIQRTEQGDSAVYLCASSPGGGGRTEAFFGQGTRLTVV.

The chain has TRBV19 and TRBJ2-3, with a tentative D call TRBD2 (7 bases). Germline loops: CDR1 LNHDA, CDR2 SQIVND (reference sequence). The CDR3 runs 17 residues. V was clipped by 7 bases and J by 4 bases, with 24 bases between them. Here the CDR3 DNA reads TGTGCCAGTATCTCGACATTCGGGGGGCTACGCTCAGATACGCAGTATTTT. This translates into CASISTFGGLRSDTQYF.

Here the CDR3 reads CASSLESGQWSGYTF. CDR3 in DNA: TGCGCCAGCAGCTTGGAATCCGGGCAATGGAGTGGCTACACCTTC. The chain has TRBV5-1 and TRBJ1-2; D remains ambiguous. Germline V CDR1 and CDR2: SGHRS, YFSETQ. V lost 0 bases and J lost 7, with 16 bases in between. The CDR3 has 15 amino acids.

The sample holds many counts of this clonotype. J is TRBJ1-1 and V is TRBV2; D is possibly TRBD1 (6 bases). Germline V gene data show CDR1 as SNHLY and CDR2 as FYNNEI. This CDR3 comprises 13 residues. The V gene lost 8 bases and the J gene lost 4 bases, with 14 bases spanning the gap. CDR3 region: CASGVGAVTEAFF. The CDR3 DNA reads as TGTGCCAGCGGAGTGGGGGCGGTCACTGAAGCTTTCTTT.

CDR3 DNA: TGTGCCAGCAGTTTTAATGCGAATCAGCCCCAGCATTTT. It is translated as CASSFNANQPQHF. The genes are TRBV12-3 or TRBV12-4 and TRBJ1-5; the D is unclear. The CDR3 is made up of 13 amino acids. V lost 3 bases and J 4 bases, leaving 7 bases between the germline ends.

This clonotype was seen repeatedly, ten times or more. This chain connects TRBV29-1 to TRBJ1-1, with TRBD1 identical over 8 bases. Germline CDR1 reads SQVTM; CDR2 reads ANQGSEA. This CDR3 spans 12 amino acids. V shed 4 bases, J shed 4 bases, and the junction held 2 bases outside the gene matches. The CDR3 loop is CSVAGQATEAFF. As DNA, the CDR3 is TGCAGCGTTGCGGGACAGGCCACTGAAGCTTTCTTT.